Listed here is a single T cell receptor beta chain. This record belongs to a study of blood T cell repertoires in COVID-19. Study overall: Spain, Italy and the United States supplied samples that represented acute and convalescent COVID-19. T cells, B-cell-depleted T cells, or PBMCs supplied cDNA or gDNA.

Authors' methods: Amplified reference gene primers provided the basis for estimating nucleated cell counts. Only in-frame clones appear in the TCRdb table, and some are missing; sequencing was by immunoSEQ multiplex PCR. That table is the source of V, J and clone size, and D and trimming were worked out from the DNA. The profile shows 150,000 to 200,000 clones, less than 90% of them singletons. Germline CDR1 and CDR2: LNHDA and SQIVND (reference sequence). This CDR3 region has 14 residues. V was pared by 7 bases and J by 7 bases, with 7 bases of the junction left unmatched. Seattle-derived patients entered the study during active infection and were followed longitudinally.

The sequenced material came from peripheral blood. The rearrangement joins TRBV19 to TRBJ2-1; the match to TRBD2 covers 10 bases. The sequence derives from a woman in her 70s with COVID-19, enrolled during active disease. The DNA of the CDR3 is TGTGCCAGTATTCAAGCGGGAGGGCGGAATGAGCAGTTCTTC. Protein product: CASIQAGGRNEQFF. Together with reference TRBV19 and TRBJ2-1, the CDR3 gives the full variable domain: DGGITQSPKYLFRKEGQNVTLSCEQNLNHDAMYWYRQDPGQGLRLIYYSQIVNDFQKGDIAEGYSVSREKKESFPLTVTSAQKNPTAFYLCASIQAGGRNEQFFGPGTRLTVL.